A selection of T cell receptor beta chains follows, all from one sample in a study of cytomegalovirus exposure and HLA in healthy donors. Only in-frame clones appear in the TCRdb table, and some are missing; sequencing was by immunoSEQ multiplex PCR. Its table records around 120,000 clones. The specimen was PBMCs. The receptors were sampled from a man over 45 in good health and CMV-seronegative. CDR3s include the opening cysteine and the closing phenylalanine or tryptophan. D genes are given only for firm matches.

NA	TRBJ1-2	TRBV19	CASRIAGGDGYTF	TGTGCCAGTAGGATCGCTGGAGGGGATGGCTACACCTTC
TRBD2	TRBJ2-2	TRBV9	CASSVWASGGAGELFF	TGTGCCAGCAGCGTATGGGCTAGCGGGGGGGCCGGGGAGCTGTTTTTT
TRBD2	TRBJ2-5	TRBV13	CASSVYLGLAGEETQYF	TGTGCCAGCAGCGTCTACCTGGGACTAGCGGGGGAAGAGACCCAGTACTTC
TRBD2	TRBJ2-1	TRBV27	CASSRQRGLYNEQFF	TGTGCCAGCAGTCGCCAGCGGGGGCTCTACAATGAGCAGTTCTTC
NA	TRBJ2-5	TRBV18	CASSQGRGSQETQYF	TGTGCCAGCTCACAGGGAAGGGGGTCCCAAGAGACCCAGTACTTC
NA	TRBJ2-5	TRBV15	CATSRVAETQYF	TGTGCCACCAGCAGAGTGGCAGAGACCCAGTACTTC
NA	TRBJ2-3	TRBV7-2	CASSPDRRRQYLADTQYF	TGTGCCAGCAGCCCCGATCGGCGGAGACAGTATCTCGCAGATACGCAGTATTTT
NA	TRBJ1-2	TRBV19	CASRAGVLYGYTF	TGTGCCAGTCGGGCGGGGGTTCTCTATGGCTACACCTTC
NA	TRBJ1-5	TRBV5-1	CASSLNINQPQHF	TGCGCCAGCAGCCTAAATATTAATCAGCCCCAGCATTTT
TRBD2	TRBJ2-7	TRBV5-1	CASSPGLAGVSYEQYF	TGCGCCAGCAGTCCAGGACTAGCGGGAGTGTCCTACGAGCAGTACTTC
NA	TRBJ2-7	TRBV18	CASSPKDKTYEQYF	TGTGCCAGCTCACCGAAGGACAAGACCTACGAGCAGTACTTC
NA	TRBJ1-1	TRBV5-1	CASRTQGSTEAFF	TGCGCCAGCAGGACCCAGGGCTCCACTGAAGCTTTCTTT
NA	TRBJ1-6	TRBV6-5	CASSYSTSWDSPLHF	TGTGCCAGCAGTTACTCGACTAGTTGGGATTCACCCCTCCACTTT
NA	TRBJ2-3	TRBV2	CASSGQSLTSTDTQYF	TGTGCCAGCAGCGGACAGTCCCTGACTAGCACAGATACGCAGTATTTT
TRBD1	TRBJ1-2	TRBV7-2	CASSPPSGTGRSYGYTF	TGTGCCAGCAGTCCCCCCTCCGGGACAGGCCGATCCTATGGCTACACCTTC
TRBD1	TRBJ1-1	TRBV2	CASKEEDRDMLTSAFF	TGTGCCAGCAAGGAAGAGGACAGGGATATGTTGACGTCGGCTTTCTTT
TRBD1	TRBJ2-1	TRBV2	CASSGYITTGGNEQFF	TGTGCCAGCAGTGGGTATATAACAACAGGGGGCAATGAGCAGTTCTTC
NA	TRBJ1-5	TRBV6-5	CASSFTGGNQPQHF	TGTGCCAGCAGTTTTACGGGGGGCAATCAGCCCCAGCATTTT
TRBD1	TRBJ2-7	TRBV5-1	CASSLTGTGGYEQYF	TGCGCCAGCAGCCTCACCGGGACAGGGGGCTACGAGCAGTACTTC
TRBD1	TRBJ2-1	TRBV7-9	CASSLGRGGDREYNEQFF	TGTGCCAGCAGCTTAGGTAGGGGGGGGGACAGGGAGTACAATGAGCAGTTCTTC
NA	TRBJ1-2	TRBV19	CASSIDLEGLDGYTF	TGTGCCAGTAGTATAGATTTAGAGGGCTTGGATGGCTACACCTTC
NA	TRBJ1-2	TRBV6-1	CASGGGNYGYTF	TGTGCCAGCGGGGGGGGTAACTATGGCTACACCTTC
NA	TRBJ1-1	TRBV30	CASTRGTNTEAFF	TGTGCCTCCACCAGGGGTACCAACACTGAAGCTTTCTTT